Listed below are T cell receptor beta chains from one sample, sequenced in a study of T cell repertoires in cytomegalovirus infection. TCRdb passed the reads through MiXCR, listing each CDR3 protein once. This table has about 360,000 distinct CDR3 sequences, 34% appearing once. These TCRs are of unknown antigen specificity. This specimen was cultured PBMCs, taken from culture after CMV antigen stimulation. The receptors here all came from a human donor in good health (CMV status not recorded). Some clones in this sample may be carry-over from other donors' samples. CDR3s include the opening cysteine and the closing phenylalanine or tryptophan. A D gene is named only where the DNA matches it firmly. The size entry is marked missing in some rows and otherwise reads once, few, many or a size class.

TRBD1	TRBJ1-2	few	TRBV12-3/TRBV12-4	TGTGCCAGCAGTCTTCTCAGGCGCGGACAGGGGGCGTCTGGCTACACCTTC	CASSLLRRGQGASGYTF
TRBD1	TRBJ1-5	few	TRBV28	TGTGCCAGCAGCCCTAAGACAGGGGTAAGCAATCAGCCCCAGCATTTT	CASSPKTGVSNQPQHF
NA	TRBJ2-1	few	TRBV6-6	TGTGCCAGCACCAAAACGGGTCTTGTCCACAATGAGCAGTTCTTC	CASTKTGLVHNEQFF
NA	TRBJ1-3	few	TRBV19	TGTGCCAGTAGTATAGTCGGCATTTTCTCTGGAAACACCATATATTTT	CASSIVGIFSGNTIYF
TRBD1	TRBJ2-1	NA	TRBV7-2	TGTGCCAGCAGTACAGGGGATCCCTACAATGAGCAGTTCTTC	CASSTGDPYNEQFF
NA	TRBJ1-4	few	TRBV19	TGTGCCAGTAGTGACAGGAATGAAAAACTGTTTTTT	CASSDRNEKLFF
NA	TRBJ2-1	NA	TRBV11-2	TGTGCCAGCAGCTTAGCCGGGAAGGCGAGTAATGAGCAGTTCTTC	CASSLAGKASNEQFF
TRBD2	TRBJ2-3	NA	TRBV19	TGTGCCAGCACGGACCGTCCGGGCGGGAGATTAGCAGATACGCAGTATTTT	CASTDRPGGRLADTQYF
TRBD2	TRBJ2-5	many	TRBV28	TGTGCCAGCAGTTTTGACGGACTAGCGGGAGAGACCCAGTACTTC	CASSFDGLAGETQYF
NA	TRBJ2-5	few	TRBV19	TGTGCCAGTACCAAGGGGCGGGGCGGGGAGACCCAGTACTTC	CASTKGRGGETQYF
NA	TRBJ2-5	NA	TRBV20-1	TGCAGTGCTATACTAGCCGGAGAGACCCAGTACTTC	CSAILAGETQYF
NA	TRBJ1-2	NA	TRBV7-9	TGTGCCAGCAGCTTAAGAGACAGTTTATATGGCTACACCTTC	CASSLRDSLYGYTF
TRBD2	TRBJ2-3	NA	TRBV6-2/TRBV6-3	TGTGCCAGCAAAACCGGGACTAGCGGCACAGATACGCAGTATTTT	CASKTGTSGTDTQYF
NA	TRBJ2-3	NA	TRBV5-6	TGTGCCAGCAGCGTAGGGAAGGGCTACCGAAGCACAGATACGCAGTATTTT	CASSVGKGYRSTDTQYF
NA	TRBJ1-6	NA	TRBV6-5	TGTGCCAGCAGCCAAGACCATGATTCACCCCTCCACTTT	CASSQDHDSPLHF
NA	TRBJ1-2	NA	TRBV25-1	TGTGCCAGCAGTGAATTAGGGAATGGCTACACCTTC	CASSELGNGYTF
TRBD2	TRBJ2-5	NA	TRBV20-1	TGCAGTGCTAGAGTAATGGCAGGGAGGGGAGAGACCCAGTACTTC	CSARVMAGRGETQYF
NA	TRBJ2-3	NA	TRBV7-7	TGTGCTAGCAGCCGTAGGCTAACAGATACGCAGTATTTT	CASSRRLTDTQYF
TRBD2	TRBJ2-3	NA	TRBV5-6	TGTGCCAGCAGCTTGGGTCCAGCGGGAGCAGATACGCAGTATTTT	CASSLGPAGADTQYF
NA	TRBJ2-3	NA	TRBV20-1	TGCAGTGCTAGTTCGGGTAGCACAGATACGCAGTATTTT	CSASSGSTDTQYF
NA	TRBJ2-4	once	TRBV5-3	TGTGCCAGCAGCTTGGCTCTGATAGACGGGAAAAACATTCAGTACTTC	CASSLALIDGKNIQYF
TRBD2	TRBJ2-3	few	TRBV20-1	TGCAGTGCGAGGACTAGCGGGAGCAACACAGATACGCAGTATTTT	CSARTSGSNTDTQYF
NA	TRBJ2-7	few	TRBV28	TGTGCCAGCAGTAGCCTGAGGGGGTTCAGCTCCTACGAGCAGTACTTC	CASSSLRGFSSYEQYF
NA	TRBJ2-3	many	TRBV7-9	TGTGCCAGCAGCTTAGGGGCAGATACGCAGTATTTT	CASSLGADTQYF
NA	TRBJ2-1	few	TRBV12-5	TGTGCTAGTGGCACCACTAGTCACGGTGAGCAGTTCTTC	CASGTTSHGEQFF
TRBD2	TRBJ2-2	few	TRBV12-3/TRBV12-4	TGTGCCAGCAGCCCCCTACGCGGGAGGGCCCTGGGGGAGCTGTTTTTT	CASSPLRGRALGELFF
NA	TRBJ2-3	few	TRBV6-2/TRBV6-3	TGTGCCAGCAGTTATCAAGCGGTTAGCACAGATACGCAGTATTTT	CASSYQAVSTDTQYF
TRBD1	TRBJ1-3	many	TRBV2	TGTGCCAGCAGTGAGACAGGGGGCAACACCATATATTTT	CASSETGGNTIYF
NA	TRBJ1-5	NA	TRBV24-1	TGTGCCACCAGTGATTTGCAGGCAAATCAGCCCCAGCATTTT	CATSDLQANQPQHF